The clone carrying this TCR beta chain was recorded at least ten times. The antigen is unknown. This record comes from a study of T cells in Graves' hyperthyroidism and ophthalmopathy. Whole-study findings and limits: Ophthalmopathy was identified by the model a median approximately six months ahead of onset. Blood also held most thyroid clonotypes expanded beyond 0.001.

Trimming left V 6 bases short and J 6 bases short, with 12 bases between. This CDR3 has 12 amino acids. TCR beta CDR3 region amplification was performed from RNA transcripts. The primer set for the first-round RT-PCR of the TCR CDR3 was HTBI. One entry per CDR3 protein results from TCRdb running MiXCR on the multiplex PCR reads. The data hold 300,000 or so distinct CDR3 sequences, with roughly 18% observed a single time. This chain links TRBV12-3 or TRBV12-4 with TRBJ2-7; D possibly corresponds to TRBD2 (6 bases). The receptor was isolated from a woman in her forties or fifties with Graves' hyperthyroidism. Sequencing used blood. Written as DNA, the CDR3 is TGTGCCAGCAGAATGACGGGACTCGAGCAGTACTTC. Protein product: CASRMTGLEQYF.